Below are 3 T cell receptor beta chains sequenced from a single sample in a study of response to subunit inactivated influenza vaccine. MiXCR was run by TCRdb on the RT-PCR reads, yielding one entry per CDR3 protein. The table records some 500,000 distinct CDR3 sequences, about 15% of them present only once. The source was CD4+ T cells sorted from PBMCs, collected about 23 months after vaccination. Receptor source: a man between 50 and 69 years old who received an inactivated influenza vaccine.

There are a few counts of this clonotype. This chain joins TRBV20-1 and TRBJ1-2; 10 bases are shared with TRBD1. Germline V gene sequence: CDR1 DFQATT, CDR2 SNEGSKA (reference sequence). The trim removed 3 bases at V and 4 bases at J, leaving 8 bases unmatched. This CDR3 is 15 amino acids long. In nucleotides, the CDR3 is TGCAGTGCTAGTACGGGACAGGGGTCGGGCTATGGCTACACCTTC. Translation: CSASTGQGSGYGYTF.

This clonotype has only a few counts. The chain is built from TRBV3-1 and TRBJ2-1; 7 bases fit TRBD2. From germline, CDR1 is LGHDT and CDR2 YNNKEL (reference sequence). There are 15 residues in the CDR3. V dropped 6 bases and J dropped 2; count of bases not matched to a gene: 7. The CDR3: CASSSQRGAYNEQFF. The CDR3 nucleotides are TGTGCCAGCAGTTCCCAGCGGGGCGCCTACAATGAGCAGTTCTTC.

This clonotype showed up just once. A single base separates this from a much larger clone, so it may be a read error. The CDR3 DNA is TGTTCCAGCAGCTTAGCCCCTGGGGGGACCCAGTACTTC. Translation: CSSSLAPGGTQYF. The chain couples TRBV11-2 to TRBJ2-5; perhaps D is TRBD1 or TRBD2 (5 bases each). Per the germline V gene, CDR1 is SGHAT and CDR2 is FQNNGV. This CDR3 spans 13 amino acids.